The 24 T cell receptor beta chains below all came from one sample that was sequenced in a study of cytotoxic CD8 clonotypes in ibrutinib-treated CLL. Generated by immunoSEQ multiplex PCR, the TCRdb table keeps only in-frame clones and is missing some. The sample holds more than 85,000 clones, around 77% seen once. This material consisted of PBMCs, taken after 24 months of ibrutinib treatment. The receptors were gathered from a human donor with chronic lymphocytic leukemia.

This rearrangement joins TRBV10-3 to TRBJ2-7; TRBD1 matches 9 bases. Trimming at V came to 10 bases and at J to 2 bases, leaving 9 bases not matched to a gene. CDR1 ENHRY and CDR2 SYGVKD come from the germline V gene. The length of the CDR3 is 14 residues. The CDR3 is CATAAGTGTYEQYF. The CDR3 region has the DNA TGTGCCACGGCCGCCGGGACAGGGACCTACGAGCAGTACTTC.

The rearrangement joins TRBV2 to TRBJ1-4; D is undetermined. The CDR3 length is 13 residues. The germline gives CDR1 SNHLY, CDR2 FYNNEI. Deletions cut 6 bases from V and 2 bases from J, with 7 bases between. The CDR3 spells CASRGYTNEKLFF. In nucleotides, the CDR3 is TGTGCCAGCAGAGGGTACACTAATGAAAAACTGTTTTTT.

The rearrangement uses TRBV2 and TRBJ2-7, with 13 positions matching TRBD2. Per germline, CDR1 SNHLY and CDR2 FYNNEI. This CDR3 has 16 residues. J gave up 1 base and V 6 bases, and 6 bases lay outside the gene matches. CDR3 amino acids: CASSDPGLAGSYEQYF. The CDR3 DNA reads TGTGCCAGCAGCGACCCGGGACTAGCGGGATCCTACGAGCAGTACTTC.

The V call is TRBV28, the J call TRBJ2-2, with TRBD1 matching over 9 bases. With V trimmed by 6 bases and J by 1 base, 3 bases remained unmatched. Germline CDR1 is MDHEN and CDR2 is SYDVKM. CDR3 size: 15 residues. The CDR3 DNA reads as TGTGCCAGCAGGCGACAGGGGGTGAACACCGGGGAGCTGTTTTTT. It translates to CASRRQGVNTGELFF.

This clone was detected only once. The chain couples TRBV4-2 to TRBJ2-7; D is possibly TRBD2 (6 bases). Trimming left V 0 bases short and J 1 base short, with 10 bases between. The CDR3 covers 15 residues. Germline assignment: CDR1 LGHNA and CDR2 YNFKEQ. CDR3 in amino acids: CASSQDGRGSYEQYF. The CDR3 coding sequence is TGTGCCAGCAGCCAAGATGGGCGGGGATCCTACGAGCAGTACTTC.

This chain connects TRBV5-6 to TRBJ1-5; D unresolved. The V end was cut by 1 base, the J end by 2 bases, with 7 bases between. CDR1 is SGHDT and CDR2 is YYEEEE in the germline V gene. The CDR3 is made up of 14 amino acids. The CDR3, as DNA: TGTGCCAGCAGCTTGCTCTCGGGCAATCAGCCCCAGCATTTT. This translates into CASSLLSGNQPQHF.

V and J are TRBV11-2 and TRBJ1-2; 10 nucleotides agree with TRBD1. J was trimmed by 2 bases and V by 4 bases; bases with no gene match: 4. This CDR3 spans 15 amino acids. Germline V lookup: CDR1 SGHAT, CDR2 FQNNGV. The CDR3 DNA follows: TGTGCCAGCAGCTCTGACAGGGGGCTAAACTATGGCTACACCTTC. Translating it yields CASSSDRGLNYGYTF.

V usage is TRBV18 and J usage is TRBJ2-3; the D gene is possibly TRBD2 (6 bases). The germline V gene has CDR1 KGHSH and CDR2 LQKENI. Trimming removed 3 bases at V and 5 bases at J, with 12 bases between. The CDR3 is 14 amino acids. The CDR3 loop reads CASSPEAGIDTQYF. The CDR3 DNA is TGTGCCAGCTCACCGGAAGCGGGCATAGATACGCAGTATTTT.

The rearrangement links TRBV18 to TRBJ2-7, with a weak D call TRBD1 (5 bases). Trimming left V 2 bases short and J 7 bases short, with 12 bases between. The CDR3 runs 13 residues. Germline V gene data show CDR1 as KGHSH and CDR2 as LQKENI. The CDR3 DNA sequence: TGTGCCAGCTCACCAAGGCGCACAGGTGAGCAGTACTTC. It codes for CASSPRRTGEQYF. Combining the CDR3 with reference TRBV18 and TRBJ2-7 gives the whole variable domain NAGVMQNPRHLVRRRGQEARLRCSPMKGHSHVYWYRQLPEEGLKFMVYLQKENIIDESGMPKERFSAEFPKEGPSILRIQQVVRGDSAAYFCASSPRRTGEQYFGPGTRLTVT.

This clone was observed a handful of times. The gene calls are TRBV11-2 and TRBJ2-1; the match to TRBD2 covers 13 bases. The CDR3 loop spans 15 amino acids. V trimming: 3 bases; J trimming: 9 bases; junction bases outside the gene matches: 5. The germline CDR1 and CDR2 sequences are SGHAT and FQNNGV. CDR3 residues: CASSFTGLAGIEQFF. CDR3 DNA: TGTGCCAGCAGCTTCACGGGACTAGCGGGAATTGAGCAGTTCTTC.

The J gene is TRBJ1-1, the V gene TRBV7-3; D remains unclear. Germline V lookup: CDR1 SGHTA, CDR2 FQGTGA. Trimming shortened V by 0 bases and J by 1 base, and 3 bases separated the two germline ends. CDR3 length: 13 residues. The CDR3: CASSLTTNTEAFF. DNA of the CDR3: TGTGCCAGCAGCTTAACGACGAACACTGAAGCTTTCTTT.

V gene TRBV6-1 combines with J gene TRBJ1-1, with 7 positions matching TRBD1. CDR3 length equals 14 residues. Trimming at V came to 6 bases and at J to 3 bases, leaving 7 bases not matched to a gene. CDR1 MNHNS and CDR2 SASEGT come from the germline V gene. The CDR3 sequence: CASRAQGGHTEAFF. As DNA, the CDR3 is TGTGCCAGCAGAGCGCAGGGGGGACACACTGAAGCTTTCTTT.

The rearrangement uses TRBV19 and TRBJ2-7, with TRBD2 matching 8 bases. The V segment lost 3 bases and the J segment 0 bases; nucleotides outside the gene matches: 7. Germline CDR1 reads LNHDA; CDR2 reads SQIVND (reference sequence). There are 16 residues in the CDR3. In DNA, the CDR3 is TGTGCCAGTAGTATCGGGGGGGCCCTACTCTCCTACGAGCAGTACTTC. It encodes CASSIGGALLSYEQYF. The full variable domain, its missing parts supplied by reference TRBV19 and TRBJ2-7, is DGGITQSPKYLFRKEGQNVTLSCEQNLNHDAMYWYRQDPGQGLRLIYYSQIVNDFQKGDIAEGYSVSREKKESFPLTVTSAQKNPTAFYLCASSIGGALLSYEQYFGPGTRLTVT.

In nucleotides, the CDR3 is TGCGCCAGCAGCCCCCTACCCGGGACTAGTTCCTACGAGCAGTACTTC. It translates to CASSPLPGTSSYEQYF. This chain links TRBV5-1 with TRBJ2-7; 8 positions match TRBD2. From germline, CDR1 is SGHRS and CDR2 YFSETQ. The CDR3 totals 16 residues. Germline trimming cut 4 bases from V and 1 base from J; bases unmatched to any gene: 10.

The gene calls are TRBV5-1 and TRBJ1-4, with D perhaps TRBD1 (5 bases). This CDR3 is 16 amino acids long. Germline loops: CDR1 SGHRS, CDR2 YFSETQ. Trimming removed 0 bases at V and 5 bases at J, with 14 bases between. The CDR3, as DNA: TGCGCCAGCAGCTTGGCCGTAGGGACGGGGAATGAAAAACTGTTTTTT. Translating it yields CASSLAVGTGNEKLFF.

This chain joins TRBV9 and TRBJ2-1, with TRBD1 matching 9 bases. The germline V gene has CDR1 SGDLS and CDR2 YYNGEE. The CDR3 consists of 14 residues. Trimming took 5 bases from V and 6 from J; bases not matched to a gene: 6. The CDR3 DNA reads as TGTGCCAGCAGTGGGACAGGGCGGGGCAATGAGCAGTTCTTC. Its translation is CASSGTGRGNEQFF.

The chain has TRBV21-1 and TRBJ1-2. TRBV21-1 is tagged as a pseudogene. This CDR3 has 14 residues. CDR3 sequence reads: CASSKPLDSDGYTF. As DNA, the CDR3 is TGTGCCAGCAGCAAACCCCTGGACTCCGATGGCTACACCTTC.

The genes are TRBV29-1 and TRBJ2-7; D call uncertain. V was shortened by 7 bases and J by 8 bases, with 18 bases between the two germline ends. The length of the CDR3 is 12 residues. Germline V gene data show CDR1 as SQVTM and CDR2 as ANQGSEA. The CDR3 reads CSAKYMVGQQYF. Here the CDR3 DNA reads TGCAGCGCCAAATACATGGTGGGCCAGCAGTACTTC.

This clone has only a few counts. The CDR3, as DNA: TGCGCCAGCAGCTCTCAAGCGGGAGGGCGGGAGCAGTACTTC. Translation: CASSSQAGGREQYF. This sequence joins TRBV5-1 and TRBJ2-7; 10 positions match TRBD2. Trimming cost V 3 bases and J 7 bases; bases outside gene matches: 7. Germline lookup yields CDR1 SGHRS and CDR2 YFSETQ. The CDR3 is 14 residues long.

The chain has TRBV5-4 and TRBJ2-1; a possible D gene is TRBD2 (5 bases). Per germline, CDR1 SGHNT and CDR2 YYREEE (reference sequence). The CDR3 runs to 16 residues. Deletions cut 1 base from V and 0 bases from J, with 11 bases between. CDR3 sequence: CASSLSDWSSYNEQFF. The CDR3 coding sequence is TGTGCCAGCAGCTTGTCGGACTGGAGCTCCTACAATGAGCAGTTCTTC.

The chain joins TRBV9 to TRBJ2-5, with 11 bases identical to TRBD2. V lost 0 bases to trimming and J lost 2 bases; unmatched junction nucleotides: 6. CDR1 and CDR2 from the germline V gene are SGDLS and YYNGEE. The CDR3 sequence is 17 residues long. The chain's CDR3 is CASSVAPVAGGQETQYF. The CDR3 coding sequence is TGTGCCAGCAGCGTAGCTCCGGTAGCGGGGGGGCAAGAGACCCAGTACTTC.

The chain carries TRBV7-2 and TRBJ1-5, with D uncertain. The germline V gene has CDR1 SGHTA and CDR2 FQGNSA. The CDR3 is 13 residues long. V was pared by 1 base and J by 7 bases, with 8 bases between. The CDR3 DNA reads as TGTGCCAGCAGCTTAGGGTGGAACCAGCCCCAGCATTTT. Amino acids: CASSLGWNQPQHF.

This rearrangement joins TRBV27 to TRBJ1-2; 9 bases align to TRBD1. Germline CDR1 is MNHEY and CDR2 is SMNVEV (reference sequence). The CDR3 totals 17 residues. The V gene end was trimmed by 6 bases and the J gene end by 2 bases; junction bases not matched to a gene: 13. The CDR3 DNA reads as TGTGCCAGCAGAAGCCGGGACAGGGCTTTTATCAACTATGGCTACACCTTC. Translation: CASRSRDRAFINYGYTF.

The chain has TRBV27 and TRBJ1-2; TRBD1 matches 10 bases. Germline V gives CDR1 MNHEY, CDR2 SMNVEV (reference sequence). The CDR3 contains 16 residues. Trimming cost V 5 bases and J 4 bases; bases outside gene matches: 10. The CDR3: CASSRDRGPSVYGYTF. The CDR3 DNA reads TGTGCCAGCAGTCGGGACAGGGGCCCTTCTGTCTATGGCTACACCTTC.